Sequencing of this T cell receptor beta chain was carried out in a study of blood T cell repertoires in COVID-19. Study-level information: In each case, the material was cDNA or gDNA derived from T cells, B-cell-depleted T cells, or PBMCs.

V lost 5 bases to trimming and J lost 5 bases; unmatched junction nucleotides: 5. The length of the CDR3 is 14 residues. Per the germline V gene, CDR1 is SEHNR and CDR2 is FQNEAQ (reference sequence). Clones were read by immunoSEQ multiplex PCR, and TCRdb kept only the in-frame ones, dropping some. The data hold about 140,000 clones, with approximately 88% observed a single time. This clone has only a few counts. The study assigned cohorts using participant-reported clinical history. A PCR-confirmed or clinician-diagnosed COVID-19 case had contacted exposed participants within 2 weeks of entry. The source material was PBMCs or T cells enriched from blood (not recorded which). This clonotype was obtained from a man between 65 and 79 years old who had been exposed to COVID-19. The rearrangement joins TRBV7-9 to TRBJ1-4; 7 bases map to TRBD1. CDR3 nucleotide sequence: TGTGCCAGCAGCCCGACAGGGATAAATGAAAAACTGTTTTTT. Translation: CASSPTGINEKLFF.